This T cell receptor (beta chain) stems from a study of T cells after yellow fever vaccination. Findings of the study overall: Subsequent booster samples again held most clones from primary vaccination (less than 98% CD4, about 86% CD8). The secondary response peaked faster, at day 5 versus 15, but was weaker. The CD4 and CD8 compartments had a small share of their clonotypes in common.

Note on this clonotype: Its antigen remains unidentified.

TCRdb passed the 5' RACE reads through MiXCR, listing each CDR3 protein once. The sample holds roughly 250,000 distinct CDR3 sequences, approximately 12% seen once. V shed 0 bases and J shed 0 bases, with 12 bases lying between them. The CDR3 has 15 amino acids. The V gene's germline CDR1 is DFQATT and CDR2 SNEGSKA (reference sequence). The clonotype was recovered from a young man who received the YFV17D yellow fever vaccine. V usage is TRBV20-1 and J usage is TRBJ2-7; possibly TRBD2 for D (6 bases). The material was CD4+ T cells sorted from PBMCs, obtained 45 days after the yellow fever booster vaccination. In DNA, the CDR3 is TGCAGTGCTAGAGATGCGGGGTCCAGCTCCTACGAGCAGTACTTC. Protein: CSARDAGSSSYEQYF.